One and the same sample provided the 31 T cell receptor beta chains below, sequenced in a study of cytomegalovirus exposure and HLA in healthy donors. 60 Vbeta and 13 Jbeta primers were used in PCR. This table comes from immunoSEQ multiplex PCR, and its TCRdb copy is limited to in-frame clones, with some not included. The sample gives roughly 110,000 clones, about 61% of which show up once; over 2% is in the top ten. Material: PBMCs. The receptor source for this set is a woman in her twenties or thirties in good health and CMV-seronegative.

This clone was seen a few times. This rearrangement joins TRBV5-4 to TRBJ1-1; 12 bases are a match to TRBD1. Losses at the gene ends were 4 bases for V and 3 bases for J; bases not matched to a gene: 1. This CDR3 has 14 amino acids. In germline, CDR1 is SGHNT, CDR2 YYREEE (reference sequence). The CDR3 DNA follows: TGTGCCAGCAGCGGGGACAGGGGGCACACTGAAGCTTTCTTT. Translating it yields CASSGDRGHTEAFF.

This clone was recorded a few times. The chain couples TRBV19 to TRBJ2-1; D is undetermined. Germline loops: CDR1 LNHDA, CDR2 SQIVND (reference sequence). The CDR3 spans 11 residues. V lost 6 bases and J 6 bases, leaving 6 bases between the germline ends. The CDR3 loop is CASRTANEQFF. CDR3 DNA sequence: TGTGCCAGTAGAACAGCCAATGAGCAGTTCTTC.

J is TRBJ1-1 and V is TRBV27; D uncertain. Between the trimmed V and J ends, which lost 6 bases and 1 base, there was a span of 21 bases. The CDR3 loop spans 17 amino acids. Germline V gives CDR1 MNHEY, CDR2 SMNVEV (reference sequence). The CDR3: CASRPPPGVLGNTEAFF. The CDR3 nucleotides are TGTGCCAGCAGACCCCCTCCCGGGGTTCTGGGGAACACTGAAGCTTTCTTT.

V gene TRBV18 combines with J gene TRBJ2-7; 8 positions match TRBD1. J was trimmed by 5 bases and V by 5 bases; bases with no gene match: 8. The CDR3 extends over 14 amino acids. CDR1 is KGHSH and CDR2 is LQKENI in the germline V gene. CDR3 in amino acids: CASSTSGQGDEQYF. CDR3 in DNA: TGTGCCAGCTCAACCTCCGGACAGGGTGACGAGCAGTACTTC.

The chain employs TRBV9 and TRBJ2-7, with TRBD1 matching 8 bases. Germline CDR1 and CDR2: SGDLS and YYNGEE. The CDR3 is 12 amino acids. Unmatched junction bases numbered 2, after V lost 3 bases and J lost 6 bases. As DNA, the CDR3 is TGTGCCAGCAGCGGACAGGGGCGCGAGCAGTACTTC. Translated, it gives CASSGQGREQYF.

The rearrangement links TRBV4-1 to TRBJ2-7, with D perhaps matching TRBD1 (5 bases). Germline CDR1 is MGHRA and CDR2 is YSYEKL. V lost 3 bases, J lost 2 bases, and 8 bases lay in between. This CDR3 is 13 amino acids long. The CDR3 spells CASSHDSAYEQYF. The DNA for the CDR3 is TGCGCCAGCAGCCACGACAGCGCCTACGAGCAGTACTTC.

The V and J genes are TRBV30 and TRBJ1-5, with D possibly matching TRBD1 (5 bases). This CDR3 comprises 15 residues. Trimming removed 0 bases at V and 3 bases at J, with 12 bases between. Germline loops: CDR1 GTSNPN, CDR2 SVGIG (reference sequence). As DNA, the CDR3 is TGTGCCTGGAGTGTAGGCGGGGGTTACAATCAGCCCCAGCATTTT. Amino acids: CAWSVGGGYNQPQHF.

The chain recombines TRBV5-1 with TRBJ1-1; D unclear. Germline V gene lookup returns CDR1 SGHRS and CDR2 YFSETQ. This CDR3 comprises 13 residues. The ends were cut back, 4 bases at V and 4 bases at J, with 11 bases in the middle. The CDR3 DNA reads TGCGCCAGCAGCCCGAGACTTCCCACTGAAGCTTTCTTT. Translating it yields CASSPRLPTEAFF.

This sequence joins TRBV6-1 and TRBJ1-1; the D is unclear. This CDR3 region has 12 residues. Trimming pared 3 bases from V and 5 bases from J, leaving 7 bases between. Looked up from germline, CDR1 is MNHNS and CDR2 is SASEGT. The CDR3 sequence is CASSEIGTEAFF. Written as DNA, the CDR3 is TGTGCCAGCAGTGAGATCGGGACTGAAGCTTTCTTT.

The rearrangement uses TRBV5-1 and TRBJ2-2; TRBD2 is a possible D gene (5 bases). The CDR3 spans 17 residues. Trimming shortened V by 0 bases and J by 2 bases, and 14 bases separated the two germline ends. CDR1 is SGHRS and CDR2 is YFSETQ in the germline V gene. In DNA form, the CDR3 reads TGCGCCAGCAGCTTGGTTCTTTCCGGACTCAACACCGGGGAGCTGTTTTTT. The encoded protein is CASSLVLSGLNTGELFF.

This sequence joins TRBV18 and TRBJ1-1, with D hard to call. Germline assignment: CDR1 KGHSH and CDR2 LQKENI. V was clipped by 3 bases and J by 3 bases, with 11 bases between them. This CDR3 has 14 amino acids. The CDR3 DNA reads TGTGCCAGCTCACCTTCAGGTTGGGACACTGAAGCTTTCTTT. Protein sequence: CASSPSGWDTEAFF.

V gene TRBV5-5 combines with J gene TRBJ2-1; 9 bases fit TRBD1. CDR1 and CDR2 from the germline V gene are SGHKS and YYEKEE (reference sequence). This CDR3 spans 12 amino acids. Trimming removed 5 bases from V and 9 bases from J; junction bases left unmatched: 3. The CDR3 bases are TGTGCCAGCAGTACAGGGGGCACTGAGCAGTTCTTC. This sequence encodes CASSTGGTEQFF.

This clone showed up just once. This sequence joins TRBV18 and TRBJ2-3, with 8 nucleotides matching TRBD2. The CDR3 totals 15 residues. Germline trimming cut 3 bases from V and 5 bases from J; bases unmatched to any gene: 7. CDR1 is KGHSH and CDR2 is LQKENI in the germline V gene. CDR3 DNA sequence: TGTGCCAGCTCACCTTTACTAGCGGCGGGAGATACGCAGTATTTT. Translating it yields CASSPLLAAGDTQYF.

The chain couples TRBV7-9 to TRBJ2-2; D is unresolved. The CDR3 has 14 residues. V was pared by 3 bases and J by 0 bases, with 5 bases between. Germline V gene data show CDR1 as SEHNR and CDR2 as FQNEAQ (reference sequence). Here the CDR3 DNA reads TGTGCCAGCAGCTTCAGTACGAACACCGGGGAGCTGTTTTTT. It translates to CASSFSTNTGELFF.

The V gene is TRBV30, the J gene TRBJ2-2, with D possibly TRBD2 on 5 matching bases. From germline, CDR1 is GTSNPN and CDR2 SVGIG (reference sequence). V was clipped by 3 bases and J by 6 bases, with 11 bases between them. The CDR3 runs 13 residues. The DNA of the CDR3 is TGTGCCTGGAGCGAGGGATCCCCCGGGGAGCTGTTTTTT. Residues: CAWSEGSPGELFF.

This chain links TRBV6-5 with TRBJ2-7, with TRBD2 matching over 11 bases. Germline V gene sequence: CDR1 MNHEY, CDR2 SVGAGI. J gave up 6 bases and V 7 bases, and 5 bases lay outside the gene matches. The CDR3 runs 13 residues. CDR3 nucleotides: TGTGCCAGCAACATCGGACTAGCGGGCGAGCAGTACTTC. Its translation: CASNIGLAGEQYF.

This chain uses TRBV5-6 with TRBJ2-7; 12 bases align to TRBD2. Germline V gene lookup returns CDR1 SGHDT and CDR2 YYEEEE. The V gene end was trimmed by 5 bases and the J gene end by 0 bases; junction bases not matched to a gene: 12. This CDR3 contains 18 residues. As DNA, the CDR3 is TGTGCCAGCAGTCGGACTAGCGGGATCAAATTAAGCTCCTACGAGCAGTACTTC. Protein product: CASSRTSGIKLSSYEQYF.

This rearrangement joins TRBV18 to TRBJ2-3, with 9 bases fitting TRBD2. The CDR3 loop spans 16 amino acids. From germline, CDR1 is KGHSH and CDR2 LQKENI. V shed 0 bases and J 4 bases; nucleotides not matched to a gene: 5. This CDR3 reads CASSPPSGSFPDTQYF. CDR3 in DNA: TGTGCCAGCTCACCACCTAGCGGGAGCTTCCCAGATACGCAGTATTTT.

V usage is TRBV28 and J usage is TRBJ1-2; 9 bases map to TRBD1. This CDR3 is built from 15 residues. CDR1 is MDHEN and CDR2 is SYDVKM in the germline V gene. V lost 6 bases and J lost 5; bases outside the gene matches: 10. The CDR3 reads CASSLRDRASYGYTF. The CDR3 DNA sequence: TGTGCCAGCAGCCTCCGGGACAGGGCCTCTTATGGCTACACCTTC.

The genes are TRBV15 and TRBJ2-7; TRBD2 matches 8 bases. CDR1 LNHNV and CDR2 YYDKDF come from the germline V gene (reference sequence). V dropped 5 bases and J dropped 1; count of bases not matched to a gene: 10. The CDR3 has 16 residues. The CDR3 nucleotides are TGTGCCACCAGCGCGCGGAAGACTAGCGTATCCTACGAGCAGTACTTC. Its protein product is CATSARKTSVSYEQYF. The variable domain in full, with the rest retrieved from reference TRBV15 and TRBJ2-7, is DAMVIQNPRYQVTQFGKPVTLSCSQTLNHNVMYWYQQKSSQAPKLLFHYYDKDFNNEADTPDNFQSRRPNTSFCFLDIRSPGLGDTAMYLCATSARKTSVSYEQYFGPGTRLTVT.

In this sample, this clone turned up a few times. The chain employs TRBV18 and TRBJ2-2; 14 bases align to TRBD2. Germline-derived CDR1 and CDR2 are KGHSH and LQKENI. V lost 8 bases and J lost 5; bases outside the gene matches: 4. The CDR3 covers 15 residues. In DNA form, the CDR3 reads TGTGCCAGCAAGGGACTAGCGGGAGTAACCGGGGAGCTGTTTTTT. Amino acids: CASKGLAGVTGELFF.

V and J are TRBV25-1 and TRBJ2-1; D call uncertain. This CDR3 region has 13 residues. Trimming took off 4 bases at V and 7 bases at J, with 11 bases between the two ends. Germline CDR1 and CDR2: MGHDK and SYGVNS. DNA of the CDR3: TGTGCCAGCAGTGTTCTAGAGCTAAATGAGCAGTTCTTC. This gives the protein CASSVLELNEQFF.

CDR3 in DNA: TGTGCCAGGCGACTACCCCGTAACTACAATGAGCAGTTCTTC. This gives the protein CARRLPRNYNEQFF. This chain joins TRBV21-1 and TRBJ2-1; the table's D call TRBD2 went unverified against the DNA. TRBV21-1 is a pseudogene locus. The CDR3 runs to 14 residues.

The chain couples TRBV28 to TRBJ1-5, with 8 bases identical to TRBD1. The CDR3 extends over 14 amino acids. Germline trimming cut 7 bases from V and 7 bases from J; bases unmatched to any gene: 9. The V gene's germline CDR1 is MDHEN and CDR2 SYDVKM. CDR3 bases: TGTGCCAGCAAGATTCCAGGGGGCCCACAGCCCCAGCATTTT. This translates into CASKIPGGPQPQHF.

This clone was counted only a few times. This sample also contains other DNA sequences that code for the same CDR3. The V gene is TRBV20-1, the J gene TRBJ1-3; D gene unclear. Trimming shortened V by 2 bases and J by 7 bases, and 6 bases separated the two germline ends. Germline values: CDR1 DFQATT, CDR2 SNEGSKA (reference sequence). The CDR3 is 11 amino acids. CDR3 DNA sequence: TGCAGTGCTAGATCGGGGAACACCATATATTTT. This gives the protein CSARSGNTIYF.

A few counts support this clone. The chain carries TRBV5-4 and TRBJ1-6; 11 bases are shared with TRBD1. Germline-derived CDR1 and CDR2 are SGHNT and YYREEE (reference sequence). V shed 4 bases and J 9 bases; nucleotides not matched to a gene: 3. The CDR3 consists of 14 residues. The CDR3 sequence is CASSEDRGLSPLHF. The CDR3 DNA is TGTGCCAGCAGCGAGGACAGGGGGCTTTCACCCCTCCACTTT.

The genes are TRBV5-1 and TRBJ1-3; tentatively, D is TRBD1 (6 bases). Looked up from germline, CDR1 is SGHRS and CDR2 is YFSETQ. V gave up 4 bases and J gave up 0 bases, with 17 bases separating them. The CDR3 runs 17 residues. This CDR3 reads CASSHQGQPSSGNTIYF. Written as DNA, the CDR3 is TGCGCCAGCAGCCACCAAGGACAGCCGAGCTCTGGAAACACCATATATTTT.

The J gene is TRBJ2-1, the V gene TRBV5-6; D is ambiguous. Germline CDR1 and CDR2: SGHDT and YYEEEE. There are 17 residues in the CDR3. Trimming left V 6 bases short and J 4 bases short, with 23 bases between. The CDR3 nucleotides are TGTGCCAGCACCTCCGAGGCTTATATGCAGAGATACAATGAGCAGTTCTTC. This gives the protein CASTSEAYMQRYNEQFF.

This chain's CDR3 is CASSLAAGGSEKLFF. The CDR3, as DNA: TGTGCCAGCAGCCTGGCGGCAGGGGGAAGTGAAAAACTGTTTTTT. The chain joins TRBV7-9 to TRBJ1-4, with TRBD1 matching over 7 bases. Per the germline V gene, CDR1 is SEHNR and CDR2 is FQNEAQ (reference sequence). The V and J ends lost 5 bases and 7 bases, in that order; junction bases with no gene match: 10. There are 15 residues in the CDR3.

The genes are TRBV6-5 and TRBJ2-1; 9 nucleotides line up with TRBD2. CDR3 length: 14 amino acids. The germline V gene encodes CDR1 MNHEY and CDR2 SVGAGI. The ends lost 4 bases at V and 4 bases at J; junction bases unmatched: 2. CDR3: CASSWREGYNEQFF. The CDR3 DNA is TGTGCCAGCAGTTGGCGGGAGGGATACAATGAGCAGTTCTTC.

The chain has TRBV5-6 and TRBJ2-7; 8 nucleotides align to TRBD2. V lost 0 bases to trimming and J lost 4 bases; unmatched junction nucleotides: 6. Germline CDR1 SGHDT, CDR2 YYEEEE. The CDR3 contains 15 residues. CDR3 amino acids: CASSLVPGGDYEQYF. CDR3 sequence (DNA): TGTGCCAGCAGCTTGGTCCCCGGGGGGGATTACGAGCAGTACTTC. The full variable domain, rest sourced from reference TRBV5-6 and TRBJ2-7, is DAGVTQSPTHLIKTRGQQVTLRCSPKSGHDTVSWYQQALGQGPQFIFQYYEEEERQRGNFPDRFSGHQFPNYSSELNVNALLLGDSALYLCASSLVPGGDYEQYFGPGTRLTVT.